The entry that follows covers one T cell receptor beta chain sequence. Its target is not known. The observed sequence ends 3 residues before the CDR3 terminus, with the missing tail filled in from the germline J gene. Each participant carried one incident cervical HPV16 infection only. Clones were read by immunoSEQ multiplex PCR, and TCRdb kept only the in-frame ones, dropping some. The table lists 25,000 to 35,000 clones. The data originate from a study of T cells in women clearing cervical HPV infection. Study information: Cases were women with histologically confirmed HPV16-related CIN3 or worse, including 2 invasive cancers. Case blood drawn at lesion detection; control blood after infection cleared.

The CDR3 totals 15 residues. Germline CDR1 KGHSH, CDR2 LQKENI. Regarding the study as a whole: Repertoire richness, not evenness, was significantly elevated in CIN3+ cases versus controls.

V gene TRBV18 combines with J gene TRBJ1-1; maybe TRBD1 (6 bases). The receptor comes from a woman aged 18 to 75 with a cervical HPV16 infection that either progressed to CIN3+ or cleared (not recorded which). Sequencing was done on a sample of blood buffy coat. CDR3 in amino acids: CASSPTGSNQETAFF. Partial CDR3 DNA: TGTGCCAGCTCACCGACAGGCTCAAACCAAGAGACA.